This T cell receptor beta chain was captured in a study of CD8+ T cells in alopecia areata. Overall study: A 6-month off-drug phase came after tofacitinib, which had lasted 6 to 18 months. For treated patients, severity scores reflected the percentage of scalp area affected. Findings and limits, study-wide: Under tofacitinib, fewer expanded CD8+ clones appeared among the top 100 scalp clones.

Looked up from germline, CDR1 is GTSNPN and CDR2 is SVGIG (reference sequence). This CDR3 has 15 amino acids. With 0 bases removed from V and 0 bases from J, the gap between germline ends came to 9 bases. Specified treatment: oral pan-JAK inhibitor, 5-10 mg twice daily. This clone was observed a few times. Its antigen is not known. Isolated RNA was reverse transcribed into cDNA used as the sequencing template. Sequenced by immunoSEQ multiplex PCR; TCRdb stores in-frame clones only, minus some. This sample has 150,000 to 200,000 clones; about 60% occur once, and the top ten carry roughly 12%. This TCR was recovered from a human donor with alopecia areata. The V call is TRBV30, the J call TRBJ2-4; D remains unclear. Specimen: CD8+ T cells sorted from blood, collected at week 24, from a patient treated with tofacitinib. CDR3 bases: TGTGCCTGGAGTGTACGCGGAGTAGCCAAAAACATTCAGTACTTC. It encodes CAWSVRGVAKNIQYF.